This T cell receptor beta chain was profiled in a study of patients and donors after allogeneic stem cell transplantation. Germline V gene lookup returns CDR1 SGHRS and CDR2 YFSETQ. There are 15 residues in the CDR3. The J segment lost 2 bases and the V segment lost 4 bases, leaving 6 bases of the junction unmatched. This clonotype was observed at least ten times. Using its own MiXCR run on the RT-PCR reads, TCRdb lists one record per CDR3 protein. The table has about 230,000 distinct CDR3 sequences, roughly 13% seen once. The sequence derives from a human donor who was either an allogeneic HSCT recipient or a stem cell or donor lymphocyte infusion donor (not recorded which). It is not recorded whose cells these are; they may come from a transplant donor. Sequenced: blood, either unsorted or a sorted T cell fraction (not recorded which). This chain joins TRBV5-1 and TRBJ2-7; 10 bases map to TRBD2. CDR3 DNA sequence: TGCGCCAGCAGCACCTTAGCGGGAGGAACCTACGAGCAGTACTTC. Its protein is CASSTLAGGTYEQYF.